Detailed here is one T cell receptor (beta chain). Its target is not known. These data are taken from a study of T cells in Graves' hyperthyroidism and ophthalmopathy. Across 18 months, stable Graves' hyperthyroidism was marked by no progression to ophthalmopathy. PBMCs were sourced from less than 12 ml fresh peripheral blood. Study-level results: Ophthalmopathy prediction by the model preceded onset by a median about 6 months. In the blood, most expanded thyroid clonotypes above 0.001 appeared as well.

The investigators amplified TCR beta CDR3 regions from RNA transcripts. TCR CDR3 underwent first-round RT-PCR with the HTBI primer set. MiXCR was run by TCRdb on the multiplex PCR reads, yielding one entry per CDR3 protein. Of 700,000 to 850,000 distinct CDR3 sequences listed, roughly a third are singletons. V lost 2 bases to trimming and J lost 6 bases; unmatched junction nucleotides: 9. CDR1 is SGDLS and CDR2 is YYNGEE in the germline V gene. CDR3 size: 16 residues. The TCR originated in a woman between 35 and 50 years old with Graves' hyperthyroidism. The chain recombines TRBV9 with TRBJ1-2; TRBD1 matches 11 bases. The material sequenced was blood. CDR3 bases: TGTGCCAGCAGCGTCTCACCCGGGACAGGGGGGAATGGCTACACCTTC. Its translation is CASSVSPGTGGNGYTF.